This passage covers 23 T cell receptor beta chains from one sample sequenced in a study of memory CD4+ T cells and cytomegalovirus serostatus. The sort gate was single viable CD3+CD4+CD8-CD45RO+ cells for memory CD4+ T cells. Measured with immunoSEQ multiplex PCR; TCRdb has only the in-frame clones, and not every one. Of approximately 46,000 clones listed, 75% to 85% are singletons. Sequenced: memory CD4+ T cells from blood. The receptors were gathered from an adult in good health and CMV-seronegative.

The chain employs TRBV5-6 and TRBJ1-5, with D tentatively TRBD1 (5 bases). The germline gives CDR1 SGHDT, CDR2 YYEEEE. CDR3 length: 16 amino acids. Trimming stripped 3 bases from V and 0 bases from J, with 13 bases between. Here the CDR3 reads CASSSQRRVSNQPQHF. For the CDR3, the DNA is TGTGCCAGCAGCTCCCAACGCAGGGTTAGCAATCAGCCCCAGCATTTT.

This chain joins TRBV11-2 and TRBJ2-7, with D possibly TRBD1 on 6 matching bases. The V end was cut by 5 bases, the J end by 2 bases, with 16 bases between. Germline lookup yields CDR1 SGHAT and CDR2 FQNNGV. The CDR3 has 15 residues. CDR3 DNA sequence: TGTGCCAGCAGCGCGACAGGCCCCCTTACCTACGAGCAGTACTTC. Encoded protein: CASSATGPLTYEQYF.

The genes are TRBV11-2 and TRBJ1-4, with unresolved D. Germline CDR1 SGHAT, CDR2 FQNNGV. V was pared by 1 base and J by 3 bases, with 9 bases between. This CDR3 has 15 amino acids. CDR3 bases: TGTGCCAGCAGCTTAGGGTCGCAGTCTAATGAAAAACTGTTTTTT. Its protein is CASSLGSQSNEKLFF. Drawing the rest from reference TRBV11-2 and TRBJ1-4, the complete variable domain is EAGVAQSPRYKIIEKRQSVAFWCNPISGHATLYWYQQILGQGPKLLIQFQNNGVVDDSQLPKDRFSAERLKGVDSTLKIQPAKLEDSAVYLCASSLGSQSNEKLFFGSGTQLSVL.

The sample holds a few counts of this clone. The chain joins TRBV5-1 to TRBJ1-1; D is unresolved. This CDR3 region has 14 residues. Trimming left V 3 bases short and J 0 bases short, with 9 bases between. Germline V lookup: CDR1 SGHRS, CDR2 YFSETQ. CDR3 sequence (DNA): TGCGCCAGCAGCTCCATAAATTTGAACACTGAAGCTTTCTTT. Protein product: CASSSINLNTEAFF.

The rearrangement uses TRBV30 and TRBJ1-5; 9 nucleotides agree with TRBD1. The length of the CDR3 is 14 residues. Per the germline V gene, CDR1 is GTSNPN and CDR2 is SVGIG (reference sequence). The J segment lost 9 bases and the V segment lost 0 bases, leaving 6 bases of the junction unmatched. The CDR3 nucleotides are TGTGCCTGGAGTGTAACAGGGGGCTTGGGGCCCCAGCATTTT. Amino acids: CAWSVTGGLGPQHF.

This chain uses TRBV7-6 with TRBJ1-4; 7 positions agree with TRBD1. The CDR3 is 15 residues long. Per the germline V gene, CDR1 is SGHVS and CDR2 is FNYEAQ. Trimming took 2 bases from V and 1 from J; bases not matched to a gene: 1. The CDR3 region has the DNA TGTGCCAGCAGCTTAAGACAGGGAACTAATGAAAAACTGTTTTTT. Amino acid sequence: CASSLRQGTNEKLFF.

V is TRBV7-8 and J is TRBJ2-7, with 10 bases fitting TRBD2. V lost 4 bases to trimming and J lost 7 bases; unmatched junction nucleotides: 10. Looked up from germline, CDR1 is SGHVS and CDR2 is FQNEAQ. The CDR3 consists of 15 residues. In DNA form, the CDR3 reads TGTGCCAGCAGCTCCCCTAGCGGGAGAGTAGGGGAGCAGTACTTC. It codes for CASSSPSGRVGEQYF.

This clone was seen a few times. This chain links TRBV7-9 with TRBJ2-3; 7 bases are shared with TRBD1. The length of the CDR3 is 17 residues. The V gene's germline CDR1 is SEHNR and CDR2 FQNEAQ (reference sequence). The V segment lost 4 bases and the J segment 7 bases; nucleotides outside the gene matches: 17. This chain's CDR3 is CASSWTGMGPRGNTQYF. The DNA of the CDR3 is TGTGCCAGCAGCTGGACAGGAATGGGACCGAGGGGAAATACGCAGTATTTT. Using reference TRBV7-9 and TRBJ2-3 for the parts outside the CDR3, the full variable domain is DTGVSQNPRHKITKRGQNVTFRCDPISEHNRLYWYRQTLGQGPEFLTYFQNEAQLEKSRLLSDRFSAERPKGSFSTLEIQRTEQGDSAMYLCASSWTGMGPRGNTQYFGPGTRLTVL.

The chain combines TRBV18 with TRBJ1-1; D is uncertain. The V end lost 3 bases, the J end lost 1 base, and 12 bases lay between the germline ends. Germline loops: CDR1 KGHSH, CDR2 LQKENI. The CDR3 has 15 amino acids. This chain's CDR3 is CASSPGGGRNTEAFF. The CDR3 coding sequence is TGTGCCAGCTCACCTGGCGGAGGGCGGAACACTGAAGCTTTCTTT.

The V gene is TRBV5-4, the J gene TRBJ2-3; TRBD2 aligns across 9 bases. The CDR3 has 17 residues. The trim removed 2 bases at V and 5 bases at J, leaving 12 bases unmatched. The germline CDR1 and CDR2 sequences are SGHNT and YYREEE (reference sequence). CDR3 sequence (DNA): TGTGCCAGCAGCTTAGTTGTTAGCGGGAGATTCGGAGATACGCAGTATTTT. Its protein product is CASSLVVSGRFGDTQYF. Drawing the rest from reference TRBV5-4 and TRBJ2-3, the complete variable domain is ETGVTQSPTHLIKTRGQQVTLRCSSQSGHNTVSWYQQALGQGPQFIFQYYREEENGRGNFPPRFSGLQFPNYSSELNVNALELDDSALYLCASSLVVSGRFGDTQYFGPGTRLTVL.

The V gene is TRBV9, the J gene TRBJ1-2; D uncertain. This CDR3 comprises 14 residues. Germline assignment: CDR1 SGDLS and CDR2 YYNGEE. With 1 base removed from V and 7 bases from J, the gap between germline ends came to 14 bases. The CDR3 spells CASSVTGQKSGYTF. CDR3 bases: TGTGCCAGCAGCGTAACGGGCCAGAAATCTGGCTACACCTTC. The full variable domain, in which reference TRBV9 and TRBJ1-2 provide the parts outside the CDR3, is DSGVTQTPKHLITATGQRVTLRCSPRSGDLSVYWYQQSLDQGLQFLIQYYNGEERAKGNILERFSAQQFPDLHSELNLSSLELGDSALYFCASSVTGQKSGYTFGSGTRLTVV.

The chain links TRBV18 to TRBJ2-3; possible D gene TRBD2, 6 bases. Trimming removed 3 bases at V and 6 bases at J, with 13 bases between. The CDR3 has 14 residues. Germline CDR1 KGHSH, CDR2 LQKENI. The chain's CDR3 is CASSPGTSADTQYF. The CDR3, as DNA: TGTGCCAGCTCACCGGGGACTTCAGCCGATACGCAGTATTTT.

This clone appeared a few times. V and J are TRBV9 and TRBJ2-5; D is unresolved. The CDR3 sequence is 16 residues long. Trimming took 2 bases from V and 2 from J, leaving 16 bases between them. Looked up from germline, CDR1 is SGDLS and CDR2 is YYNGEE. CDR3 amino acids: CASSVGDRAAQETQYF. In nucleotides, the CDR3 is TGTGCCAGCAGCGTCGGAGACCGCGCTGCACAAGAGACCCAGTACTTC.

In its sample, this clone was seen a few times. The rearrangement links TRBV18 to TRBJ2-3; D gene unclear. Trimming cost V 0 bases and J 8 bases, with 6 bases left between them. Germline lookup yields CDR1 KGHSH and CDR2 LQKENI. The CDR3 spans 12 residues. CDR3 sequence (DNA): TGTGCCAGCTCACCACCGGTGGCTACGCAGTATTTT. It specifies CASSPPVATQYF.

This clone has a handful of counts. Here the CDR3 reads CASSTRGLAGRTDTQYF. The CDR3 DNA sequence: TGTGCCAGCAGCACCCGAGGACTAGCGGGACGTACAGATACGCAGTATTTT. The rearrangement joins TRBV5-4 to TRBJ2-3; 12 bases are shared with TRBD2. Losses at the gene ends were 4 bases for V and 3 bases for J; bases not matched to a gene: 9. Germline CDR1 and CDR2: SGHNT and YYREEE (reference sequence). The CDR3 runs 17 residues.

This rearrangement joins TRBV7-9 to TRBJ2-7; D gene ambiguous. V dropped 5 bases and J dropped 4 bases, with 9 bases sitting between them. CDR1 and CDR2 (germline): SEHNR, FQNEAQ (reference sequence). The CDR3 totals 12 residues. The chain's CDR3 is CASSLQDYEQYF. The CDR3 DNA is TGTGCCAGCAGCCTCCAGGATTACGAGCAGTACTTC.

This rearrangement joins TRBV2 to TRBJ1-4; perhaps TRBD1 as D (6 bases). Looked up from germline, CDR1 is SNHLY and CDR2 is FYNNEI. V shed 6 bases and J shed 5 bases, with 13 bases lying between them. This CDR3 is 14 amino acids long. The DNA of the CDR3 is TGTGCCAGCAGCGGTACAGGGTACAATGAAAAACTGTTTTTT. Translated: CASSGTGYNEKLFF.

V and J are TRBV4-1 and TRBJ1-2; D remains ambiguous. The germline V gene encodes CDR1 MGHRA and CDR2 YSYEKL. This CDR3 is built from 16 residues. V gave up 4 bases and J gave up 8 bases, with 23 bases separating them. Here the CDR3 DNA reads TGCGCCAGCAGCCCGGACTCCCGGGGATACGGGGAAGGCTACACCTTC. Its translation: CASSPDSRGYGEGYTF.

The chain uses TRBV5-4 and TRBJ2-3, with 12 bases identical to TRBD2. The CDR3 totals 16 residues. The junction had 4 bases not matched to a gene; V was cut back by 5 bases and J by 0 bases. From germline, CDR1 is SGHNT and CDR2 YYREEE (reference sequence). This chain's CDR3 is CASSVGTSGSTDTQYF. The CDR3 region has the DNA TGTGCCAGCAGTGTCGGGACTAGCGGGAGCACAGATACGCAGTATTTT.

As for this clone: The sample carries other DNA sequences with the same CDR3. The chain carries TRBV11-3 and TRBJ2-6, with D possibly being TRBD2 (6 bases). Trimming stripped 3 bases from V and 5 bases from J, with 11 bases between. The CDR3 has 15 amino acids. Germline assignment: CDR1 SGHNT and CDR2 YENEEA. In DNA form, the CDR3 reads TGTGCCAGCAGCTTTAACCGGGAGAGGGCCAACGTCCTGACTTTC. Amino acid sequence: CASSFNRERANVLTF.

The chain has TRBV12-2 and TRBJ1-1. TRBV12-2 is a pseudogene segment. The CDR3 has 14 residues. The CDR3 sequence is CASRLFPMNTEAFF. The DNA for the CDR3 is TGTGCAAGTCGCTTATTCCCTATGAACACTGAAGCTTTCTTT.

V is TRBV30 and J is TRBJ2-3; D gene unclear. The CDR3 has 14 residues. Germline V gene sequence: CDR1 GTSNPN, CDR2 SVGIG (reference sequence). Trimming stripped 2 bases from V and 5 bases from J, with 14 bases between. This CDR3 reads CAWSRQRSGDTQYF. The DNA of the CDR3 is TGTGCCTGGAGTAGGCAGAGGAGTGGAGATACGCAGTATTTT.

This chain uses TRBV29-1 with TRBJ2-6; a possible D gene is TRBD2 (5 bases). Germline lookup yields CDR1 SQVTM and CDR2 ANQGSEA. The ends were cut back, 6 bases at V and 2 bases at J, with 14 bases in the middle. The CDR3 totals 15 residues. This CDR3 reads CSVRRSGAGANVLTF. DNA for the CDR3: TGCAGCGTAAGGAGGTCCGGGGCTGGGGCCAACGTCCTGACTTTC.